The clone carrying this T cell receptor (beta chain) was observed many times. No antigen is known for it. The sample originates from a study of breast tumors, draining lymph nodes, adjacent tissues. Findings of the study overall: Compared with lymph nodes, tumors were less diverse; compared with nontumor tissue, more. Luminal-like breast cancer showed significantly higher tumor–nontumor repertoire similarity than basal-like. The data were judged consistent with most tumor T cells coming from lymph node and expanding in tumor.

The lymph nodes were axillary draining lymph nodes from breast cancer patients. CDR1 DFQATT and CDR2 SNEGSKA come from the germline V gene (reference sequence). The CDR3 is 21 amino acids. Trimming removed 4 bases from V and 0 bases from J; junction bases left unmatched: 23. TCRdb ran MiXCR on the multiplex PCR reads and lists one entry per CDR3 protein. The table has 200,000 to 250,000 distinct CDR3 sequences, about 34% seen once. V is TRBV20-1 and J is TRBJ2-7; 11 positions agree with TRBD2. Sequencing used axillary lymph node tissue. The receptor's source is a female donor with breast cancer. Some clones in this sample may be carry-over from other donors' samples. CDR3 coding DNA: TGCAGTGCTACCACTAGCGGGAGTTGGGGACTCGGGCCCACCGGCTCCTACGAGCAGTACTTC. It specifies CSATTSGSWGLGPTGSYEQYF.